This TCR beta chain was captured by sequencing in a study of T cell responses to AZD1222 COVID-19 vaccine. The CDR3 is 13 amino acids. Germline assignment: CDR1 SEHNR and CDR2 FQNEAQ (reference sequence). V was cut by 5 bases and J by 6 bases, with 13 bases left in between. Clones were sequenced by immunoSEQ multiplex PCR, and TCRdb holds only the in-frame ones, with some missing. The sample lists fewer than 110,000 clones, over 75% occurring once. This sequence joins TRBV7-9 and TRBJ2-5, with D tentatively TRBD2 (7 bases). The sequencing used peripheral blood, collected 28 days after the second AZD1222 dose. The sequence derives from an adult who received the AZD1222 COVID-19 vaccine. This CDR3 is CASSRGGAKTQYF. CDR3 sequence (DNA): TGTGCCAGCAGCCGAGGGGGGGCAAAGACCCAGTACTTC.